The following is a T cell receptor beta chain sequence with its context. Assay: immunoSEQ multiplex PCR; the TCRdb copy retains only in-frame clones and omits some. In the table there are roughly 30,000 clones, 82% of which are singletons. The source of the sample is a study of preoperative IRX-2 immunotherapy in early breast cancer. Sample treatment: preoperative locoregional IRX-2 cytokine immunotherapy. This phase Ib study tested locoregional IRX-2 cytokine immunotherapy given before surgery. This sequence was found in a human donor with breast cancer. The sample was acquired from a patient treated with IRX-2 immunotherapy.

The CDR3 DNA reads as TGTGCCAGCAGTGAAGGGGAGGCGCGGGGCACAGATACGCAGTATTTT. It is translated as CASSEGEARGTDTQYF. The chain carries TRBV6-1 and TRBJ2-3; TRBD2 might be the D (6 bases). V was cut by 1 base and J by 1 base, with 12 bases left in between. Germline V gene lookup returns CDR1 MNHNS and CDR2 SASEGT. CDR3 length equals 16 residues.